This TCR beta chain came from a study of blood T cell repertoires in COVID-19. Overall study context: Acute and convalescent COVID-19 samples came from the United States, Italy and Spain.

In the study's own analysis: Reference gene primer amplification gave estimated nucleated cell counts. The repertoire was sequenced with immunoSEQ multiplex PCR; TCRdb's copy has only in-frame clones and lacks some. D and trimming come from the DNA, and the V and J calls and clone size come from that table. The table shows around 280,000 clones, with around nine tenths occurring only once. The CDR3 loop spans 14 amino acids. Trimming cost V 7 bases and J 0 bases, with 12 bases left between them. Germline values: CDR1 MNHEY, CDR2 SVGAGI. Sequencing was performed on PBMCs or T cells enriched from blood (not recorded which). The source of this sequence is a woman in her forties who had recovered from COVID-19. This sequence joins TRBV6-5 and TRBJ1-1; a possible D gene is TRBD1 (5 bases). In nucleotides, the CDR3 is TGTGCCAGCAACTGGGGGGGGATGAACACTGAAGCTTTCTTT. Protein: CASNWGGMNTEAFF.